Here is one TCR beta chain with its context. The data are from a study of blood T cell repertoires in COVID-19. Study-level background: Researchers got acute and convalescent COVID-19 samples from the United States, Italy and Spain. T cells, B-cell-depleted T cells, or PBMCs supplied cDNA or gDNA.

Authors' data handling: Amplification of reference gene primers was used by the study to estimate nucleated cell counts. TCRdb keeps only in-frame clones here, not all; method: immunoSEQ multiplex PCR. The V and J calls and clone size are taken from that table; D and trimming were inferred from the DNA. Among 130,000 to 150,000 clones listed, around 83% were seen once. The germline CDR1 and CDR2 sequences are KGHSH and LQKENI. The CDR3 is 14 residues long. V was clipped by 6 bases and J by 5 bases, with 16 bases between them. Sequenced input: peripheral blood. The rearrangement links TRBV18 to TRBJ1-1; D is possibly TRBD1 (5 bases). This clonotype originated in a woman between 45 and 65 years old in a cohort sampled during active or convalescent COVID-19. CDR3 in DNA: TGTGCCAGCTCGGTCGGGGGGAGTTGGACTGAAGCTTTCTTT. It encodes CASSVGGSWTEAFF.